The 24 T cell receptor beta chains presented below share a single source sample, sequenced in a study of T cell repertoires in cytomegalovirus infection. One entry per CDR3 protein results from TCRdb running MiXCR on the reads. The repertoire holds roughly 990,000 distinct CDR3 sequences, with approximately 31% as singletons. Their cognate antigens are unknown. Material: cultured CD8+ T cells from PBMCs, obtained from culture after CMV antigen stimulation. These TCRs come from a human donor in good health (CMV status not recorded). Some clones in this sample may be carry-over from other donors' samples.

The chain recombines TRBV20-1 with TRBJ2-6; no definite D call. V lost 2 bases to trimming and J lost 0 bases, with 14 bases between them. The germline V gene has CDR1 DFQATT and CDR2 SNEGSKA (reference sequence). There are 17 residues in the CDR3. Here the CDR3 DNA reads TGCAGTGCTAGAAGAAGAGTGGCGGACTCTGGGGCCAACGTCCTGACTTTC. It encodes CSARRRVADSGANVLTF.

The gene calls are TRBV11-1 and TRBJ2-5; D call uncertain. Trimming shortened V by 2 bases and J by 4 bases, and 23 bases separated the two germline ends. The CDR3 is made up of 18 amino acids. CDR1 is SGHAT and CDR2 is FQDESV in the germline V gene (reference sequence). CDR3 region: CASSLFVPVGSVRETQYF. As DNA, the CDR3 is TGTGCCAGCAGCTTATTTGTTCCAGTGGGCTCCGTCCGAGAGACCCAGTACTTC.

This clonotype was seen a single time. This CDR3 is missing its conserved last phenylalanine or tryptophan, likely due to a read error. The gene calls are TRBV29-1 and TRBJ1-5; TRBD1 aligns across 7 bases. This CDR3 has 12 amino acids. CDR1 is SQVTM and CDR2 is ANQGSEA in the germline V gene. The V segment lost 7 bases and the J segment 6 bases; nucleotides outside the gene matches: 6. This CDR3 is CSAKQGTQPQHS. CDR3 DNA: TGCAGCGCTAAACAGGGGACTCAGCCCCAGCATTCT.

The rearrangement links TRBV11-3 to TRBJ2-1; 8 bases fit TRBD1. The CDR3 has 18 residues. The V gene end was trimmed by 2 bases and the J gene end by 0 bases; junction bases not matched to a gene: 9. Germline assignment: CDR1 SGHNT and CDR2 YENEEA. In DNA, the CDR3 is TGTGCCAGCAGCTTATGGGGACAGGACAGCAGCTCCTACAATGAGCAGTTCTTC. Protein: CASSLWGQDSSSYNEQFF. Full variable domain (missing parts from reference TRBV11-3 and TRBJ2-1): EAGVVQSPRYKIIEKKQPVAFWCNPISGHNTLYWYLQNLGQGPELLIRYENEEAVDDSQLPKDRFSAERLKGVDSTLKIQPAELGDSAVYLCASSLWGQDSSSYNEQFFGPGTRLTVL.

Only a few counts were recorded for this clonotype. The CDR3 nucleotides are TGTGCCAGTAGTACTGGACTAGCGGGGTTTGAGCAGTTCTTC. This translates into CASSTGLAGFEQFF. V is TRBV19 and J is TRBJ2-1, with 12 positions matching TRBD2. V dropped 4 bases and J dropped 9; count of bases not matched to a gene: 4. Per the germline V gene, CDR1 is LNHDA and CDR2 is SQIVND (reference sequence). The CDR3 length is 14 residues.

This clonotype has a count of ten or more. The V call is TRBV7-4, the J call TRBJ2-3, with D possibly TRBD1 on 7 matching bases. The CDR3 extends over 17 amino acids. With 6 bases removed from V and 2 bases from J, the gap between germline ends came to 21 bases. The V gene's germline CDR1 is SGHVT and CDR2 SQSDAQ. This CDR3 reads CASRPLGRDRVTDTQYF. CDR3 nucleotide sequence: TGTGCCAGCAGACCTCTGGGGCGGGACAGAGTCACAGATACGCAGTATTTT.

This clonotype was observed at least ten times. The V call is TRBV12-3 or TRBV12-4, the J call TRBJ1-4; D is possibly TRBD1 (6 bases). V lost 1 base to trimming and J lost 3 bases, with 6 bases between them. The CDR3 totals 14 residues. The CDR3 sequence is CASSLEGANEKLFF. The CDR3 DNA follows: TGTGCCAGCAGTTTAGAGGGGGCTAATGAAAAACTGTTTTTT.

This chain links TRBV29-1 with TRBJ2-3; 13 positions match TRBD2. The germline CDR1 and CDR2 sequences are SQVTM and ANQGSEA. The trim removed 5 bases at V and 0 bases at J, leaving 14 bases unmatched. The CDR3 covers 19 residues. CDR3: CSVFPLLAGGRGSTDTQYF. The CDR3 nucleotides are TGCAGCGTTTTTCCCTTACTAGCGGGGGGGAGGGGCAGCACAGATACGCAGTATTTT.

The genes are TRBV4-1 and TRBJ1-1; D is possibly TRBD1 (5 bases). The CDR3 is 15 residues long. The V gene lost 2 bases and the J gene lost 3 bases, with 13 bases spanning the gap. The germline CDR1 and CDR2 sequences are MGHRA and YSYEKL. CDR3 coding DNA: TGCGCCAGCAGCCAATTTTCCGGGGGGGACACTGAAGCTTTCTTT. Translation: CASSQFSGGDTEAFF.

CDR3 DNA sequence: TGCGCCAGCAGCCAAGTGGCAGGGGCCAGGTTTGACCCTCGCACAGATACGCAGTATTTT. Residues: CASSQVAGARFDPRTDTQYF. The chain couples TRBV4-1 to TRBJ2-3, with D possibly TRBD1 on 6 matching bases. The CDR3 runs 20 residues. V dropped 1 base and J dropped 1 base, with 24 bases sitting between them. In germline, CDR1 is MGHRA, CDR2 YSYEKL.

This clonotype occurred a few times. The chain carries TRBV15 and TRBJ1-2; D unclear. With 5 bases removed from V and 2 bases from J, the gap between germline ends came to 6 bases. This CDR3 region has 12 residues. The germline V gene encodes CDR1 LNHNV and CDR2 YYDKDF (reference sequence). The CDR3 spells CATSGINYGYTF. The CDR3 DNA sequence: TGTGCCACCAGCGGTATCAACTATGGCTACACCTTC.

The chain is built from TRBV6-1 and TRBJ1-4; 12 nucleotides align to TRBD1. The CDR3 sequence is 17 residues long. Trimming cost V 6 bases and J 6 bases; bases outside gene matches: 11. Germline-derived CDR1 and CDR2 are MNHNS and SASEGT. The CDR3 sequence: CASRLFGTGGADEKLFF. For the CDR3, the DNA is TGTGCCAGCAGGCTATTCGGGACAGGGGGCGCTGATGAAAAACTGTTTTTT.

Of note for this clonotype: Germline is not matched at one junction end, which may reflect a read error. The chain has TRBV6-5 and TRBJ2-5, with 9 positions matching TRBD2. The CDR3 runs 18 residues. Germline CDR1 and CDR2: MNHEY and SVGAGI. The CDR3 DNA is TGTGCCGGCAGTTACGTTGCGATAGCGGGGGCTCATCAAGAGACCCAGTACTTC. It yields the protein CAGSYVAIAGAHQETQYF.

This chain joins TRBV9 and TRBJ2-7, with TRBD1 matching 8 bases. The trim removed 3 bases at V and 3 bases at J, leaving 11 bases unmatched. The CDR3 totals 16 residues. Germline values: CDR1 SGDLS, CDR2 YYNGEE. The CDR3 loop is CASSDGSGQANYEQYF. In DNA, the CDR3 is TGTGCCAGCAGCGACGGATCGGGACAGGCAAACTACGAGCAGTACTTC.

This rearrangement joins TRBV7-9 to TRBJ1-1; 11 bases agree with TRBD1. Trimming at V came to 5 bases and at J to 8 bases, leaving 7 bases not matched to a gene. The CDR3 has 14 amino acids. Per the germline V gene, CDR1 is SEHNR and CDR2 is FQNEAQ (reference sequence). This CDR3 is CASSKGTGGAEAFF. The CDR3 bases are TGTGCCAGCAGCAAAGGGACAGGGGGGGCGGAAGCTTTCTTT.

This clonotype was recorded a few times. This sequence joins TRBV7-3 and TRBJ1-2, with 9 positions matching TRBD1. V lost 5 bases and J lost 5; bases outside the gene matches: 3. Germline V gene lookup returns CDR1 SGHTA and CDR2 FQGTGA. The CDR3 consists of 13 residues. This CDR3 reads CASSGTGTYGYTF. The CDR3 DNA reads as TGTGCCAGCAGCGGGACAGGGACGTATGGCTACACCTTC. The whole variable domain, filled in from reference TRBV7-3 and TRBJ1-2, reads GAGVSQTPSNKVTEKGKYVELRCDPISGHTALYWYRQSLGQGPEFLIYFQGTGAADDSGLPNDRFFAVRPEGSVSTLKIQRTERGDSAVYLCASSGTGTYGYTFGSGTRLTVV.

Concerning this clonotype itself: A much bigger clone sits one base away, suggesting this may be a read error. Since the CDR3 does not end with the conserved phenylalanine or tryptophan, this likely comes from a read error. V usage is TRBV27 and J usage is TRBJ1-1; D might be TRBD1 (5 bases). Germline V lookup: CDR1 MNHEY, CDR2 SMNVEV (reference sequence). The length of the CDR3 is 15 residues. Trimming left V 6 bases short and J 0 bases short, with 14 bases between. The CDR3 nucleotides read TGTGCCAGCAGCCCCGTCGACAGAATGAACACTGAAGCTTTCTAT. It yields the protein CASSPVDRMNTEAFY.

This clonotype was found a few times. The chain joins TRBV12-3 or TRBV12-4 to TRBJ2-1; D remains unclear. V was pared by 2 bases and J by 6 bases, with 14 bases between. The CDR3 totals 15 residues. In DNA, the CDR3 is TGTGCCAGCAGTTTACCCCGGCCCCAACCCAATGAGCAGTTCTTC. This gives the protein CASSLPRPQPNEQFF.

This clonotype was seen more than once but under ten times. This chain joins TRBV6-6 and TRBJ1-5, with 8 bases aligning to TRBD1. Germline values: CDR1 MNHNY, CDR2 SVGAGI (reference sequence). The length of the CDR3 is 18 residues. Trimming cost V 10 bases and J 7 bases; bases outside gene matches: 24. The CDR3 sequence: CATAPPDRETFFPQPQHF. DNA of the CDR3: TGTGCCACCGCCCCACCGGACAGGGAAACTTTTTTTCCCCAGCCCCAGCATTTT.

This clonotype has just a few counts. This chain links TRBV4-1 with TRBJ2-3, with 11 bases aligning to TRBD2. This CDR3 has 18 residues. With V trimmed by 1 base and J by 2 bases, 8 bases remained unmatched. The germline V gene has CDR1 MGHRA and CDR2 YSYEKL. DNA for the CDR3: TGCGCCAGCAGCCAAGGAGGGGTACTAGCGGGGGACACAGATACGCAGTATTTT. Translated, it gives CASSQGGVLAGDTDTQYF.

This clonotype was detected only once. The chain uses TRBV9 and TRBJ1-2; 7 bases are a match to TRBD1. The V gene end was trimmed by 3 bases and the J gene end by 4 bases; junction bases not matched to a gene: 9. This CDR3 comprises 15 residues. Germline-derived CDR1 and CDR2 are SGDLS and YYNGEE. CDR3 nucleotides: TGTGCCAGCAGCGGTTACAGGGGCACCTTCTATGGCTACACCTTC. This gives the protein CASSGYRGTFYGYTF.

This rearrangement joins TRBV27 to TRBJ1-4, with TRBD1 identical over 8 bases. The CDR3 contains 15 residues. Germline loops: CDR1 MNHEY, CDR2 SMNVEV (reference sequence). Trimming removed 5 bases from V and 7 bases from J; junction bases left unmatched: 9. The CDR3 DNA reads TGTGCCAGCAGTCCCGAACAGGGGGACATTGAAAAACTGTTTTTT. Encoded protein: CASSPEQGDIEKLFF.

This clonotype was detected only a few times. This chain uses TRBV29-1 with TRBJ1-1; the D is unclear. This CDR3 is 13 amino acids long. V was clipped by 7 bases and J by 3 bases, with 15 bases between them. Germline V gene sequence: CDR1 SQVTM, CDR2 ANQGSEA. The CDR3: CSAISQLYTEAFF. Here the CDR3 DNA reads TGCAGCGCGATATCACAGCTTTACACTGAAGCTTTCTTT.

V gene TRBV29-1 combines with J gene TRBJ1-5; 9 nucleotides agree with TRBD1. V shed 6 bases, J shed 4 bases, and the junction held 4 bases outside the gene matches. This CDR3 contains 13 residues. Germline V gene lookup returns CDR1 SQVTM and CDR2 ANQGSEA. This CDR3 reads CSVGTGRNQPQHF. DNA for the CDR3: TGCAGCGTCGGGACAGGGAGAAATCAGCCCCAGCATTTT. The variable domain in full, completed from reference TRBV29-1 and TRBJ1-5, reads SAVISQKPSRDICQRGTSLTIQCQVDSQVTMMFWYRQQPGQSLTLIATANQGSEATYESGFVIDKFPISRPNLTFSTLTVSNMSPEDSSIYLCSVGTGRNQPQHFGDGTRLSIL.